This passage covers 9 T cell receptor beta chains from one sample sequenced in a study of T cell responses to AZD1222 COVID-19 vaccine. Method: immunoSEQ multiplex PCR; TCRdb's copy keeps in-frame clones and lacks some. The table has about 85,000 clones, 85% to 90% seen once; the top ten hold roughly 7.7%. Sequences were derived from peripheral blood, sampled on day 0 of AZD1222 vaccination. The receptors were sampled from an adult in good health.

The chain employs TRBV15 and TRBJ2-6; 12 positions agree with TRBD1. The CDR3 loop spans 19 amino acids. V trimming: 5 bases; J trimming: 4 bases; junction bases outside the gene matches: 12. The germline CDR1 and CDR2 sequences are LNHNV and YYDKDF (reference sequence). The CDR3 sequence: CATSPRDRGPPTGANVLTF. CDR3 bases: TGTGCCACCAGCCCCCGGGACAGGGGGCCGCCGACCGGGGCCAACGTCCTGACTTTC.

The CDR3 coding sequence is TGTGCCAGTAGTCTCGGGACAGGGACTAACTATGGCTACACCTTC. As protein: CASSLGTGTNYGYTF. The chain links TRBV19 to TRBJ1-2, with 9 bases that match TRBD1. Looked up from germline, CDR1 is LNHDA and CDR2 is SQIVND (reference sequence). This CDR3 is built from 15 residues. V gave up 5 bases and J gave up 0 bases; unmatched junction bases: 4.

This chain uses TRBV19 with TRBJ1-2, with D tentatively TRBD1 (6 bases). The V end was cut by 5 bases, the J end by 2 bases, with 12 bases between. There are 14 residues in the CDR3. CDR1 LNHDA and CDR2 SQIVND come from the germline V gene (reference sequence). The CDR3 is CASSPSGGNYGYTF. The DNA of the CDR3 is TGTGCCAGTAGTCCCTCCGGGGGCAACTATGGCTACACCTTC.

The CDR3 loop reads CAWSPGTGNSPLHF. The CDR3 coding sequence is TGTGCCTGGAGTCCGGGCACGGGGAATTCACCCCTCCACTTT. The chain joins TRBV30 to TRBJ1-6; no reliable D call. The CDR3 length is 14 residues. Trimming took off 2 bases at V and 7 bases at J, with 12 bases between the two ends. The V gene's germline CDR1 is GTSNPN and CDR2 SVGIG (reference sequence).

V gene TRBV19 combines with J gene TRBJ1-1; D remains unclear. Trimming pared 7 bases from V and 0 bases from J, leaving 9 bases between. The germline V gene has CDR1 LNHDA and CDR2 SQIVND (reference sequence). The CDR3 covers 13 residues. CDR3: CASTNAVNTEAFF. In DNA, the CDR3 is TGTGCCAGTACAAACGCCGTGAACACTGAAGCTTTCTTT.

Only a few counts were recorded for this clone. The chain links TRBV7-3 to TRBJ2-2, with 11 nucleotides matching TRBD2. V trimming: 4 bases; J trimming: 5 bases; junction bases outside the gene matches: 12. Germline CDR1 reads SGHTA; CDR2 reads FQGTGA. The CDR3 is 18 amino acids. The CDR3 spells CASSSTLAGGYETGELFF. In DNA form, the CDR3 reads TGTGCCAGCAGCTCAACCTTAGCGGGAGGGTATGAAACCGGGGAGCTGTTTTTT.

This clone was seen a single time. The chain links TRBV7-2 to TRBJ2-7; no firm D call. Germline CDR1 SGHTA, CDR2 FQGNSA. The ends were cut back, 5 bases at V and 0 bases at J, with 14 bases in the middle. This CDR3 has 15 residues. The CDR3 region is CASSLNSISSYEQYF. The CDR3 DNA reads as TGTGCCAGCAGCCTGAATTCCATAAGCTCCTACGAGCAGTACTTC.

The gene calls are TRBV4-3 and TRBJ2-1; D not resolved. The CDR3 contains 17 residues. Germline V gene sequence: CDR1 LGHNA, CDR2 YSLEER. V lost 0 bases, J lost 0 bases, and 12 bases lay in between. The chain's CDR3 is CASSQDKRSSSYNEQFF. The CDR3 DNA sequence: TGCGCCAGCAGCCAAGATAAGCGCTCGAGCTCCTACAATGAGCAGTTCTTC.

The chain is built from TRBV5-1 and TRBJ1-4; D remains unclear. V was clipped by 0 bases and J by 0 bases, with 6 bases between them. CDR1 SGHRS and CDR2 YFSETQ come from the germline V gene. This CDR3 is 15 amino acids long. DNA for the CDR3: TGCGCCAGCAGCTTGGCCCCAGCAACTAATGAAAAACTGTTTTTT. Its translation: CASSLAPATNEKLFF. Based on the CDR3 plus reference TRBV5-1 and TRBJ1-4, the full variable domain is KAGVTQTPRYLIKTRGQQVTLSCSPISGHRSVSWYQQTPGQGLQFLFEYFSETQRNKGNFPGRFSGRQFSNSRSEMNVSTLELGDSALYLCASSLAPATNEKLFFGSGTQLSVL.